This TCR beta chain was found in a study of beta chain features in type 1 diabetes. CDR3 length: 15 residues. Germline assignment: CDR1 SNHLY and CDR2 FYNNEI. V shed 6 bases, J shed 4 bases, and the junction held 6 bases outside the gene matches. The authors reverse transcribed all of the isolated RNA, so sequencing captured expressed TCRB transcripts. Sequencing was performed with immunoSEQ multiplex PCR; in TCRdb, only in-frame clones are kept and a portion is missing. The sample carries under 800,000 clones, less than 20% recorded once. The V gene is TRBV2, the J gene TRBJ2-2; the match to TRBD2 covers 9 bases. Sample: naive CD4+ T cells from blood. This TCR was recovered from a man younger than 35 in good health. Written as DNA, the CDR3 is TGTGCCAGCAGGAGGGTAGCGGGAGCCACCGGGGAGCTGTTTTTT. It encodes CASRRVAGATGELFF.